This T cell receptor (beta chain) was profiled in a study of chemoradiotherapy in HPV16-positive cancers. On the study more broadly: Functional T-cell assays on a couple of HPV16-positive patients' cells defined candidate HPV-specific clones and common TCR motifs. Notes on the study in general: Non-HPV-specific T cells did not expand in tumors during treatment, whereas candidate HPV-specific clones and E7-related motifs did.

Assay used: immunoSEQ multiplex PCR; TCRdb lists only in-frame clones, some missing. Of 750 to 950 clones in the sample, 88% were seen once. Germline loops: CDR1 SGHNT, CDR2 YYREEE (reference sequence). The CDR3 extends over 13 amino acids. Between the trimmed V and J ends, which lost 4 bases and 8 bases, there was a span of 13 bases. With respect to this clone: Its antigen is not known.

This TCR came from a human donor with HPV-associated anogenital cancer. The source was tumor tissue, collected from a patient who underwent chemoradiotherapy. This chain links TRBV5-4 with TRBJ2-1; weak D call: TRBD1 (5 bases). The CDR3 region has the DNA TGTGCCAGCAGCCTGATTACAGGTGATGAGCAGTTCTTC. Translating gives CASSLITGDEQFF.